This entry lists 30 T cell receptor beta chains sequenced from one sample in a study of T cell responses to AZD1222 COVID-19 vaccine. Assay: immunoSEQ multiplex PCR; the TCRdb copy retains only in-frame clones and omits some. Of about 150,000 clones detected, roughly nine tenths appear once; the ten largest clones hold roughly 4%. The sample here was peripheral blood, taken on day 0 of AZD1222 vaccination. The source is an adult in good health.

The genes are TRBV10-1 and TRBJ2-3; TRBD1 matches 9 bases. Germline V gives CDR1 WNHNN, CDR2 SYGVQD (reference sequence). Trimming at V came to 5 bases and at J to 4 bases, leaving 10 bases not matched to a gene. The length of the CDR3 is 16 residues. CDR3 nucleotides: TGCGCCAGCAGTCCTGGACCGGGACAGGGAGCAGATACGCAGTATTTT. This gives the protein CASSPGPGQGADTQYF.

This chain uses TRBV6-5 with TRBJ1-2; TRBD1 is a possible D gene (6 bases). V was shortened by 6 bases and J by 4 bases, with 15 bases between the two germline ends. Germline loops: CDR1 MNHEY, CDR2 SVGAGI. The CDR3 sequence is 14 residues long. CDR3 DNA: TGTGCCAGCAGCTCCCTGGACAGATTCTATGGCTACACCTTC. Translated, it gives CASSSLDRFYGYTF.

This chain joins TRBV29-1 and TRBJ1-5; perhaps TRBD1 as D (5 bases). The CDR3 length is 12 residues. Trimming left V 7 bases short and J 6 bases short, with 13 bases between. Germline V gene lookup returns CDR1 SQVTM and CDR2 ANQGSEA. CDR3 sequence: CSAGGVGQPQHF. The CDR3 DNA reads TGCAGCGCCGGGGGGGTCGGTCAGCCCCAGCATTTT.

This rearrangement joins TRBV6-4 to TRBJ2-1; 14 positions match TRBD2. With 4 bases clipped from V and 0 bases from J, the junction kept 11 bases outside the gene matches. The germline V gene has CDR1 MRHNA and CDR2 SNTAGT. CDR3 length: 20 residues. The CDR3 region is CASSGPTRLAGGGSYNEQFF. In DNA, the CDR3 is TGTGCCAGCAGTGGCCCAACACGACTAGCGGGAGGGGGCTCCTACAATGAGCAGTTCTTC.

With respect to this clone: The same CDR3 arises from other DNA sequences in this sample as well. This sequence joins TRBV5-1 and TRBJ2-1; 9 positions match TRBD2. V trimming: 4 bases; J trimming: 3 bases; junction bases outside the gene matches: 5. The germline V gene has CDR1 SGHRS and CDR2 YFSETQ. The CDR3 extends over 15 amino acids. The DNA for the CDR3 is TGCGCCAGCAGCCCCGGGACTAGCAGCTACAATGAGCAGTTCTTC. Translating it yields CASSPGTSSYNEQFF.

This chain uses TRBV5-1 with TRBJ2-5; tentative D call: TRBD2 (6 bases). Germline CDR1 reads SGHRS; CDR2 reads YFSETQ. V was clipped by 0 bases and J by 4 bases, with 10 bases between them. The CDR3 is made up of 14 amino acids. The CDR3 nucleotides read TGCGCCAGCAGCTTGGTCCTGGGAGGAGAGACCCAGTACTTC. This gives the protein CASSLVLGGETQYF.

The chain carries TRBV6-2 or TRBV6-3 and TRBJ2-6, with D possibly being TRBD2 (5 bases). V shed 6 bases and J shed 3 bases, with 21 bases lying between them. The germline gives CDR1 MNHEY, CDR2 SVGEGT. This CDR3 has 18 residues. CDR3 coding DNA: TGTGCCAGCAGCCTCAACCGGCCTAATGGACTTGGGGCCAACGTCCTGACTTTC. This sequence encodes CASSLNRPNGLGANVLTF.

This chain uses TRBV28 with TRBJ2-1; 7 nucleotides line up with TRBD2. V was pared by 6 bases and J by 2 bases, with 7 bases of the junction left unmatched. The germline V gene encodes CDR1 MDHEN and CDR2 SYDVKM. The CDR3 sequence is 15 residues long. In DNA, the CDR3 is TGTGCCAGCAGCGAAGCGGGGCCAACCTACAATGAGCAGTTCTTC. This codes for CASSEAGPTYNEQFF.

This rearrangement joins TRBV7-9 to TRBJ1-1; a weak D match, TRBD1 (5 bases). V was trimmed by 4 bases and J by 3 bases, leaving 15 bases between them. The CDR3 length is 15 residues. Germline CDR1 reads SEHNR; CDR2 reads FQNEAQ (reference sequence). CDR3 sequence: CASSSALTGHTEAFF. As DNA, the CDR3 is TGTGCCAGCAGCTCGGCCCTTACGGGACACACTGAAGCTTTCTTT. The full variable domain, in which reference TRBV7-9 and TRBJ1-1 provide the parts outside the CDR3, is DTGVSQNPRHKITKRGQNVTFRCDPISEHNRLYWYRQTLGQGPEFLTYFQNEAQLEKSRLLSDRFSAERPKGSFSTLEIQRTEQGDSAMYLCASSSALTGHTEAFFGQGTRLTVV.

The genes are TRBV9 and TRBJ1-1; D gene unclear. This CDR3 spans 18 amino acids. Germline loops: CDR1 SGDLS, CDR2 YYNGEE. V was clipped by 0 bases and J by 3 bases, with 21 bases between them. CDR3 DNA: TGTGCCAGCAGCGTAGCTTTAGGTGTAGGAGGCCCCCACACTGAAGCTTTCTTT. This gives the protein CASSVALGVGGPHTEAFF. Variable domain in full (rest from reference TRBV9 and TRBJ1-1): DSGVTQTPKHLITATGQRVTLRCSPRSGDLSVYWYQQSLDQGLQFLIQYYNGEERAKGNILERFSAQQFPDLHSELNLSSLELGDSALYFCASSVALGVGGPHTEAFFGQGTRLTVV.

The V call is TRBV6-5, the J call TRBJ2-2, with D tentatively TRBD2 (5 bases). Germline CDR1 and CDR2: MNHEY and SVGAGI. This CDR3 contains 14 residues. Trimming took 6 bases from V and 5 from J, leaving 13 bases between them. The CDR3 bases are TGTGCCAGCAGACCCGCCTCGGGGACCGGGGAGCTGTTTTTT. As protein: CASRPASGTGELFF.

The J gene is TRBJ1-4, the V gene TRBV28; D is possibly TRBD1 (5 bases). The CDR3 runs to 16 residues. Trimming removed 1 base from V and 8 bases from J, with 17 bases in between. CDR1 and CDR2 from the germline V gene are MDHEN and SYDVKM. The chain's CDR3 is CASSLYSGFGDEKLFF. The CDR3 region has the DNA TGTGCCAGCAGTTTATACTCGGGGTTTGGGGACGAAAAACTGTTTTTT.

The chain joins TRBV11-2 to TRBJ2-7; 7 bases map to TRBD1. This CDR3 is 15 amino acids long. Germline CDR1 and CDR2: SGHAT and FQNNGV. V was pared by 5 bases and J by 0 bases, with 7 bases of the junction left unmatched. The CDR3 region is CASSPGDRSSYEQYF. CDR3 nucleotide sequence: TGTGCCAGCAGCCCTGGGGACAGAAGCTCCTACGAGCAGTACTTC.

The CDR3 DNA reads TGTGCCAGCAGTGAGAACAGGGGCAGCAATCAGCCCCAGCATTTT. Its protein is CASSENRGSNQPQHF. The chain links TRBV6-1 to TRBJ1-5; TRBD1 aligns across 7 bases. CDR3 length: 15 residues. Trimming cost V 3 bases and J 1 base; bases outside gene matches: 3. The germline CDR1 and CDR2 sequences are MNHNS and SASEGT.

This clone was seen just once. The V gene is TRBV12-2, the J gene TRBJ2-7; TRBD1, the table's D call, lacks a check against the DNA. TRBV12-2 has pseudogene status. This CDR3 has 18 amino acids. CDR3 coding DNA: TGTGCAAGTCGCTTATTTATTTGCGGGAACAGGGGGACCTACGAGCAGTACTTC. Protein: CASRLFICGNRGTYEQYF.

V usage is TRBV6-5 and J usage is TRBJ2-7, with TRBD2 matching 7 bases. The V segment lost 8 bases and the J segment 4 bases; nucleotides outside the gene matches: 8. The CDR3 extends over 13 amino acids. Germline V gene lookup returns CDR1 MNHEY and CDR2 SVGAGI. The DNA of the CDR3 is TGTGCCAGCGGGAGGGGTGGGGGGTACGAGCAGTACTTC. Translating gives CASGRGGGYEQYF.

The chain employs TRBV19 and TRBJ2-6; TRBD1 might be the D (6 bases). V dropped 3 bases and J dropped 0 bases, with 15 bases sitting between them. Germline CDR1 LNHDA, CDR2 SQIVND (reference sequence). The CDR3 is made up of 18 amino acids. CDR3 loop: CASSIYSGVYSGANVLTF. CDR3 DNA sequence: TGTGCCAGTAGTATTTATTCAGGGGTGTACTCTGGGGCCAACGTCCTGACTTTC. The full variable domain, rest sourced from reference TRBV19 and TRBJ2-6, is DGGITQSPKYLFRKEGQNVTLSCEQNLNHDAMYWYRQDPGQGLRLIYYSQIVNDFQKGDIAEGYSVSREKKESFPLTVTSAQKNPTAFYLCASSIYSGVYSGANVLTFGAGSRLTVL.

The genes are TRBV27 and TRBJ1-1; D is unresolved. The CDR3 covers 13 residues. V was clipped by 5 bases and J by 4 bases, with 11 bases between them. Germline V gene data show CDR1 as MNHEY and CDR2 as SMNVEV (reference sequence). The CDR3, as DNA: TGTGCCAGCAGTATTAGAGGCGGCACTGAAGCTTTCTTT. Its protein is CASSIRGGTEAFF.

The rearrangement links TRBV11-2 to TRBJ1-5; D gene uncertain. V lost 2 bases and J lost 6, with 17 bases in between. Germline CDR1 is SGHAT and CDR2 is FQNNGV. The CDR3 totals 16 residues. The CDR3 region has the DNA TGTGCCAGCAGCTTATCACCCAAGGCTGTAGGTCAGCCCCAGCATTTT. Translated: CASSLSPKAVGQPQHF.

The chain joins TRBV11-2 to TRBJ2-5; 9 bases are shared with TRBD1. J was trimmed by 5 bases and V by 4 bases; bases with no gene match: 11. The germline V gene encodes CDR1 SGHAT and CDR2 FQNNGV. This CDR3 comprises 16 residues. The CDR3 here is CASSSRKQGARETQYF. DNA of the CDR3: TGTGCCAGCAGCTCACGGAAACAGGGGGCGCGTGAGACCCAGTACTTC.

The J gene is TRBJ2-1, the V gene TRBV9, with D uncertain. The CDR3 length is 11 residues. Germline V lookup: CDR1 SGDLS, CDR2 YYNGEE. V dropped 5 bases and J dropped 5 bases, with 5 bases sitting between them. The CDR3 reads CASSPHNEQFF. As DNA, the CDR3 is TGTGCCAGCAGTCCCCACAATGAGCAGTTCTTC.

There are a few counts of this clone. The V and J genes are TRBV6-1 and TRBJ2-1; D perhaps matches TRBD1 (5 bases). CDR3 length equals 12 residues. In germline, CDR1 is MNHNS, CDR2 SASEGT. Trimming took off 5 bases at V and 7 bases at J, with 9 bases between the two ends. CDR3 amino acids: CASSPRTNEQFF. In DNA, the CDR3 is TGTGCCAGCAGTCCCAGGACAAATGAGCAGTTCTTC.

This rearrangement joins TRBV19 to TRBJ1-2; D gene unclear. Germline V gives CDR1 LNHDA, CDR2 SQIVND (reference sequence). Trimming pared 5 bases from V and 6 bases from J, leaving 10 bases between. The CDR3 covers 12 residues. CDR3 DNA: TGTGCCAGTAGTCTACAGAGTAATGGCTACACCTTC. It encodes CASSLQSNGYTF.

This chain joins TRBV6-5 and TRBJ2-1, with 8 bases fitting TRBD2. V lost 0 bases and J lost 10; bases outside the gene matches: 2. This CDR3 is 13 amino acids long. Looked up from germline, CDR1 is MNHEY and CDR2 is SVGAGI. The CDR3 loop is CASSYSRGGEQFF. The CDR3 DNA reads TGTGCCAGCAGTTACTCCCGGGGGGGCGAGCAGTTCTTC.

The J gene is TRBJ1-2, the V gene TRBV10-3; D not resolved. Germline V gene data show CDR1 as ENHRY and CDR2 as SYGVKD. The CDR3 is made up of 13 amino acids. Trimming stripped 2 bases from V and 2 bases from J, with 6 bases between. The CDR3 here is CAISEGVNYGYTF. The CDR3 region has the DNA TGTGCCATCAGTGAGGGGGTCAACTATGGCTACACCTTC.

This clone was seen just once. V gene TRBV6-5 combines with J gene TRBJ1-1, with a possible D match to TRBD1 (6 bases). Trimming stripped 0 bases from V and 5 bases from J, with 16 bases between. CDR3 length equals 16 residues. Per germline, CDR1 MNHEY and CDR2 SVGAGI. CDR3 nucleotide sequence: TGTGCCAGCAGTTACTCGACGCCGGGACAAGGAACTGAAGCTTTCTTT. As protein: CASSYSTPGQGTEAFF.

This clone was found once. The genes are TRBV6-2 or TRBV6-3 and TRBJ2-7; D may correspond to TRBD1 or TRBD2 (6 bases each). This CDR3 is built from 15 residues. The V gene lost 5 bases and the J gene lost 4 bases, with 18 bases spanning the gap. Germline V lookup: CDR1 MNHEY, CDR2 SVGEGT. The CDR3 region is CASSDTGATPYEQYF. The CDR3 coding sequence is TGTGCCAGCAGTGATACGGGGGCTACCCCTTACGAGCAGTACTTC.

V gene TRBV10-2 combines with J gene TRBJ1-1; no clear D. CDR3 length equals 12 residues. V was pared by 7 bases and J by 5 bases, with 11 bases between. The germline gives CDR1 WSHSY, CDR2 SAAADI. The CDR3 DNA sequence: TGCGCCAGCAATAACCTCCGGACTGAAGCTTTCTTT. Protein: CASNNLRTEAFF.

The chain couples TRBV28 to TRBJ2-5; D could derive from TRBD1 or TRBD2 (5 bases each). Germline V gene data show CDR1 as MDHEN and CDR2 as SYDVKM. The CDR3 contains 11 residues. Between the trimmed V and J ends, which lost 4 bases and 8 bases, there was a span of 8 bases. DNA for the CDR3: TGTGCCAGCAGTTCCCGGGACACCCAGTACTTC. Residues: CASSSRDTQYF.

This rearrangement joins TRBV28 to TRBJ2-7; 10 positions agree with TRBD1. The CDR3 totals 15 residues. Trimming removed 10 bases from V and 7 bases from J; junction bases left unmatched: 16. Germline CDR1 and CDR2: MDHEN and SYDVKM. This CDR3 is CAIHQLGRTGGEQYF. The DNA for the CDR3 is TGTGCCATCCACCAACTGGGGAGGACAGGGGGGGAGCAGTACTTC.